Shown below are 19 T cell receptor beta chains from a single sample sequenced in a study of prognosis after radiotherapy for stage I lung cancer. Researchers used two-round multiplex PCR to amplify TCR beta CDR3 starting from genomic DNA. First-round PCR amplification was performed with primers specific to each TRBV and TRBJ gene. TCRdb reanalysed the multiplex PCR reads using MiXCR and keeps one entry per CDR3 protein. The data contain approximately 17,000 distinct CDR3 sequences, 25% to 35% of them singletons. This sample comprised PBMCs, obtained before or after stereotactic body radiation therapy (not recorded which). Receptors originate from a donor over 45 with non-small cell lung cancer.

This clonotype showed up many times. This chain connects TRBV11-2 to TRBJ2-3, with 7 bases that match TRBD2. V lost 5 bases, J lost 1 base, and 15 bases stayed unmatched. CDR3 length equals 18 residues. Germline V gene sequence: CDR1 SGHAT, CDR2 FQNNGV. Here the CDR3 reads CASSPPPSSGLGTDTQYF. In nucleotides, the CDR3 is TGTGCCAGCAGCCCCCCCCCGTCTAGCGGTCTCGGCACAGATACGCAGTATTTT.

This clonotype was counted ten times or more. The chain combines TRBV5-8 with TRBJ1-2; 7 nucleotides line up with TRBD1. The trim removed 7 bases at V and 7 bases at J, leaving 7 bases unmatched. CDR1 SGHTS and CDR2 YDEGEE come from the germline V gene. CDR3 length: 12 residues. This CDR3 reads CASGSHRGGYTF. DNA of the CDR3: TGTGCCAGCGGTTCCCACAGGGGTGGCTACACCTTC.

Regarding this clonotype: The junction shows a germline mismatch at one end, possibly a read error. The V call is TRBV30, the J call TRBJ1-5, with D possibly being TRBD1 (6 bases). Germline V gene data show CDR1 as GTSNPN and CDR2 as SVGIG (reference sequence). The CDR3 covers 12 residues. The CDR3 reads CAGSRGGQPQHF. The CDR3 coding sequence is TGTGCCGGGAGTAGGGGGGGACAGCCCCAGCATTTT.

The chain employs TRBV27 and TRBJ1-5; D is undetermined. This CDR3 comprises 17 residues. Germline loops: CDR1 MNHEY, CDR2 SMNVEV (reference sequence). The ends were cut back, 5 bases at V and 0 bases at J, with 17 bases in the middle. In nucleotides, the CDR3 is TGTGCCAGCAGTACGAGGGCCACCCCATATAGCAATCAGCCCCAGCATTTT. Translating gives CASSTRATPYSNQPQHF.

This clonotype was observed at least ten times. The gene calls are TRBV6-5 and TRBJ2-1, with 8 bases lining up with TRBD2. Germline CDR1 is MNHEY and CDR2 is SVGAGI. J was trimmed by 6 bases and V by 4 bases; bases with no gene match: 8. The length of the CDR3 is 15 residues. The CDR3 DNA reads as TGTGCCAGCAGTTCCGGACTAGCAGAGAGCAATGAGCAGTTCTTC. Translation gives CASSSGLAESNEQFF.

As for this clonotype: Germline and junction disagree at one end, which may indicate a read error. CDR3 amino acids: CASSESGTSGKISSTGDLFF. CDR3 DNA: TGTGCCAGCAGTGAATCCGGGACTAGCGGGAAAATTTCGAGCACCGGGGATCTGTTTTTT. V gene TRBV6-1 combines with J gene TRBJ2-2, with 13 bases fitting TRBD2. Germline V lookup: CDR1 MNHNS, CDR2 SASEGT. This CDR3 is 20 amino acids long.

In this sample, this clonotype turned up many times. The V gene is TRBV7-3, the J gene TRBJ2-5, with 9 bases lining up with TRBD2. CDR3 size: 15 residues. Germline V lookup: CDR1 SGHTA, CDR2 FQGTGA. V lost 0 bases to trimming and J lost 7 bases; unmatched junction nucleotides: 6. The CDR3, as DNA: TGTGCCAGCAGCTTAACTAGCGGGAGTGGGGGGACCCAGTACTTC. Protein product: CASSLTSGSGGTQYF.

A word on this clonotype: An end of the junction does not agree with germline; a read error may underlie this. CDR3 bases: TGTGCCTGGAGTGTAACGGGAAACCAAGGGACCCAGTACTTC. Amino acid sequence: CAWSVTGNQGTQYF. The chain couples TRBV30 to TRBJ2-5; a possible D gene is TRBD2 (5 bases). The CDR3 is made up of 14 amino acids. From germline, CDR1 is GTSNPN and CDR2 SVGIG (reference sequence).

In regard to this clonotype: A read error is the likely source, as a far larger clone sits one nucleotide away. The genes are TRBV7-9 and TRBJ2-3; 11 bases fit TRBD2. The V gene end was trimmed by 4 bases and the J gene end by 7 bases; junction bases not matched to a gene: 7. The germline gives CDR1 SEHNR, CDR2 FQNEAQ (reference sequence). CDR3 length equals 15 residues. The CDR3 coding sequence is TGTGCCAGCAGCTCCCCTAGCGGGAGGTTGTATACGCAGTATTTT. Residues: CASSSPSGRLYTQYF.

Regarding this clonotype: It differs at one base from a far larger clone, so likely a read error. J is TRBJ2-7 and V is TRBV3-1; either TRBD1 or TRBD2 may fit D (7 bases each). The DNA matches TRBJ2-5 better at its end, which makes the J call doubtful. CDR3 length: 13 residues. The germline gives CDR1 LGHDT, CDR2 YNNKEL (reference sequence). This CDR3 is CASIQGGGETQYF. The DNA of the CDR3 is TGTGCCAGCATCCAGGGGGGGGGAGAGACCCAGTACTTC.

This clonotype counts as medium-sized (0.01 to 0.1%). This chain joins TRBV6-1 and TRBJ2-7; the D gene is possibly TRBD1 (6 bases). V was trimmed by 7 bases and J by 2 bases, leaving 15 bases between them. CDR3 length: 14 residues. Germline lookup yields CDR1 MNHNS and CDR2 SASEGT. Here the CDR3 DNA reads TGTGCCAGCACCCCCCGCAGGGACACCTACGAGCAGTACTTC. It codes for CASTPRRDTYEQYF.

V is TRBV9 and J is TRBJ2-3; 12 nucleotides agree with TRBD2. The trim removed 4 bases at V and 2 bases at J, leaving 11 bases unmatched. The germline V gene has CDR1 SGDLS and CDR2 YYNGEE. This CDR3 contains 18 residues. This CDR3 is CASSRLAGEWGYTDTQYF. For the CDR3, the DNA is TGTGCCAGCAGCAGACTAGCGGGAGAGTGGGGCTACACAGATACGCAGTATTTT.

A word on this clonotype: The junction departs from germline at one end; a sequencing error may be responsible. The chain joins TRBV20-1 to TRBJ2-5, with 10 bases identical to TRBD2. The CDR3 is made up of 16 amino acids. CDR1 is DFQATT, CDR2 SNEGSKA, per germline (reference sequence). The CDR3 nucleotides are TGCAGTGCGCGATGGACTAGCGGAGGTATCCAAGAGACCCAGTGCTTC. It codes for CSARWTSGGIQETQCF.

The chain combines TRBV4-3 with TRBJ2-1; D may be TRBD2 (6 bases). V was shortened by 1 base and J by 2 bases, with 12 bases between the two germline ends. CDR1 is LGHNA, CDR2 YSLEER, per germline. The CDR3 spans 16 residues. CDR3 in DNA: TGCGCCAGCAGCCAAGGACTAGTGGTACCCTACAATGAGCAGTTCTTC. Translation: CASSQGLVVPYNEQFF.

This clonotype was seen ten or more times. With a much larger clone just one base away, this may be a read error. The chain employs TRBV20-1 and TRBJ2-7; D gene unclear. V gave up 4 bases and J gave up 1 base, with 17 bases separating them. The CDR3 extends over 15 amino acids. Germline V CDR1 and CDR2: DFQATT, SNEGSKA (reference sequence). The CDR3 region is CSAKSPWTGSYEQYF. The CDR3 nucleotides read TGCAGTGCTAAATCCCCCTGGACGGGTTCCTACGAGCAGTACTTC.

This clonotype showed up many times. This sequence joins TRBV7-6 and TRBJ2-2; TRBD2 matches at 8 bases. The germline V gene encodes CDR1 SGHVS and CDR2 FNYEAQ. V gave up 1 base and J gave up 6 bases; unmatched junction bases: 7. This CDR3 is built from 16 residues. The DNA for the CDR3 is TGTGCCAGCAGCTTAGAGCGGGAGACGGTCCCCGGGGAGCTGTTTTTT. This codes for CASSLERETVPGELFF.

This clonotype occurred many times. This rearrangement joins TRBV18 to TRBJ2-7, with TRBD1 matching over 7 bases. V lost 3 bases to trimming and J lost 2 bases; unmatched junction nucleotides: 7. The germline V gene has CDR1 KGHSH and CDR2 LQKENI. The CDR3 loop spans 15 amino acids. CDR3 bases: TGTGCCAGCTCACCTAGAGAGGGGGCCGCCTACGAGCAGTACTTC. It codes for CASSPREGAAYEQYF. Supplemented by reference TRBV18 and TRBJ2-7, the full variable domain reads NAGVMQNPRHLVRRRGQEARLRCSPMKGHSHVYWYRQLPEEGLKFMVYLQKENIIDESGMPKERFSAEFPKEGPSILRIQQVVRGDSAAYFCASSPREGAAYEQYFGPGTRLTVT.

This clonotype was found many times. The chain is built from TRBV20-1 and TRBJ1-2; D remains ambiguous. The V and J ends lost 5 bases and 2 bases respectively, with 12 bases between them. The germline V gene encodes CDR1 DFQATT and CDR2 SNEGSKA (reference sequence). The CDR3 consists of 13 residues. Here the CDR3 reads CSARRPSNYGYTF. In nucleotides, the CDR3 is TGCAGTGCTCGCCGGCCTTCCAACTATGGCTACACCTTC.

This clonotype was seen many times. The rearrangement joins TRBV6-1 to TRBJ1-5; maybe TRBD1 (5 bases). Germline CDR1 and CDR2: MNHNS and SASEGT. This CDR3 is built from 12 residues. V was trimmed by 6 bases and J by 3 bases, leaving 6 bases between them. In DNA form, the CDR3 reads TGTGCCAGCAGGGGGACCAATCAGCCCCAGCATTTT. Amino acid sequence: CASRGTNQPQHF.